These 13 T cell receptor beta chains share one sample of origin, sequenced in a study of T-cell memory formation after mild COVID-19. TCRdb re-analysed the 5' RACE reads in MiXCR, keeping a single row per CDR3 protein. Among approximately 210,000 distinct CDR3 sequences listed, approximately 30% were seen once. Sequencing used PBMCs or a T cell subset sorted from them (not recorded which). These receptors were taken from an adult woman who had mild COVID-19 (a few samples of this study predate the infection). Cell type and time point are not known.

This clonotype has a handful of counts. The chain carries TRBV5-1 and TRBJ1-1; D is uncertain. Germline CDR1 SGHRS, CDR2 YFSETQ. Trimming left V 5 bases short and J 2 bases short, with 19 bases between. This CDR3 region has 16 residues. In nucleotides, the CDR3 is TGCGCCAGCAGAATTGTCGCAGATTATCGTAACACTGAAGCTTTCTTT. Translated, it gives CASRIVADYRNTEAFF.

The chain is built from TRBV12-3 or TRBV12-4 and TRBJ2-7; D is ambiguous. The length of the CDR3 is 12 residues. The ends were cut back, 3 bases at V and 6 bases at J, with 9 bases in the middle. The CDR3 loop reads CASSFTNSEQYF. The CDR3 region has the DNA TGTGCCAGCAGTTTCACTAACAGCGAGCAGTACTTC.

J is TRBJ2-7 and V is TRBV4-1; D call uncertain. The CDR3 covers 13 residues. V lost 3 bases and J 5 bases, leaving 11 bases between the germline ends. CDR1 and CDR2 from the germline V gene are MGHRA and YSYEKL. For the CDR3, the DNA is TGCGCCAGCAGCCACAATACCCCACACGAGCAGTACTTC. This sequence encodes CASSHNTPHEQYF.

In its sample, this clonotype was seen many times. This chain connects TRBV7-2 to TRBJ2-7; no clear D. Germline V gene lookup returns CDR1 SGHTA and CDR2 FQGNSA. CDR3 length: 11 amino acids. Trimming took 2 bases from V and 3 from J, leaving 2 bases between them. The CDR3 is CASSLHYEQYF. For the CDR3, the DNA is TGTGCCAGCAGCTTACACTACGAGCAGTACTTC.

The chain uses TRBV3-1 and TRBJ2-1; D may be TRBD2 (5 bases). Germline values: CDR1 LGHDT, CDR2 YNNKEL (reference sequence). Trimming took off 4 bases at V and 4 bases at J, with 26 bases between the two ends. The CDR3 consists of 19 residues. CDR3 protein: CASSRSERRGRPTYNEQFF. In nucleotides, the CDR3 is TGTGCCAGCAGCCGGTCAGAAAGACGAGGGAGACCTACTTACAATGAGCAGTTCTTC.

This clonotype came up a few times. The chain links TRBV6-5 to TRBJ2-1; unclear D gene. V was pared by 8 bases and J by 3 bases, with 8 bases between. The CDR3 covers 12 residues. Germline values: CDR1 MNHEY, CDR2 SVGAGI. The CDR3 coding sequence is TGTGCCAGCGGGGTCCTCTACAATGAGCAGTTCTTC. Translated, it gives CASGVLYNEQFF.

The chain uses TRBV25-1 and TRBJ1-6; 7 nucleotides align to TRBD1. Germline V gene lookup returns CDR1 MGHDK and CDR2 SYGVNS. V was clipped by 2 bases and J by 7 bases; unmatched bases: 5. The CDR3 is 15 amino acids. In nucleotides, the CDR3 is TGTGCCAGCAGTGAACAGACAGGGAAAAATTCACCCCTCCACTTT. This encodes CASSEQTGKNSPLHF.

The chain links TRBV19 to TRBJ1-1; weak D call: TRBD1 (5 bases). There are 16 residues in the CDR3. V shed 5 bases and J shed 1 base, with 17 bases lying between them. CDR1 and CDR2 from the germline V gene are LNHDA and SQIVND (reference sequence). In DNA form, the CDR3 reads TGTGCCAGTAGTCGCCCTGTCGGGACGGCGAACACTGAAGCTTTCTTT. Translating gives CASSRPVGTANTEAFF.

This rearrangement joins TRBV6-1 to TRBJ1-3, with no clear D. The germline gives CDR1 MNHNS, CDR2 SASEGT. Trimming took off 4 bases at V and 0 bases at J, with 10 bases between the two ends. The CDR3 length is 15 residues. DNA of the CDR3: TGTGCCAGCAGTGCGGTGGCTACCTCTGGAAACACCATATATTTT. Its translation: CASSAVATSGNTIYF.

This clonotype was seen a handful of times. The chain combines TRBV5-1 with TRBJ2-5; 16 nucleotides agree with TRBD2. Losses at the gene ends were 7 bases for V and 5 bases for J; bases not matched to a gene: 5. Germline loops: CDR1 SGHRS, CDR2 YFSETQ. This CDR3 is built from 15 residues. CDR3 nucleotide sequence: TGCGCCAGCGGGACTAGCGGGAGGGCGACGGAGACCCAGTACTTC. This gives the protein CASGTSGRATETQYF.

This clonotype was seen only a few times. This chain joins TRBV24-1 and TRBJ2-5, with 9 nucleotides matching TRBD1. V lost 0 bases and J lost 5; bases outside the gene matches: 3. The CDR3 runs to 15 residues. Germline CDR1 KGHDR, CDR2 SFDVKD. This CDR3 is CATSDLTGGAETQYF. The CDR3 DNA reads TGTGCCACCAGTGATTTGACAGGGGGCGCGGAGACCCAGTACTTC.

The chain employs TRBV18 and TRBJ2-3; the D is unclear. V gave up 3 bases and J gave up 0 bases, with 13 bases separating them. Germline V CDR1 and CDR2: KGHSH, LQKENI. CDR3 length: 16 amino acids. The CDR3 region has the DNA TGTGCCAGCTCACCTTCCTGGCAGTCTAGCACAGATACGCAGTATTTT. It translates to CASSPSWQSSTDTQYF.

This clonotype was observed a few times. The rearrangement links TRBV7-6 to TRBJ1-1; tentatively, D is TRBD1 (5 bases). Trimming left V 1 base short and J 1 base short, with 10 bases between. The germline V gene encodes CDR1 SGHVS and CDR2 FNYEAQ. The CDR3 length is 15 residues. In DNA, the CDR3 is TGTGCCAGCAGCTTAGTAACAGGATCGAACACTGAAGCTTTCTTT. Translated: CASSLVTGSNTEAFF.